This T cell receptor (beta chain) emerged from a study of human T cells and chemical hapten exposure. Study-level results: Compared with pre-sensitization or healthy control sets, expanded TCRs clustered more.

Deletions cut 3 bases from V and 9 bases from J, with 24 bases between. Per germline, CDR1 SGHKS and CDR2 YYEKEE (reference sequence). This CDR3 region has 16 residues. Library preparation tagged each individual cDNA molecule with a unique molecular identifier. TCRdb used MiXCR to reprocess the RACE reads, holding one entry per CDR3 protein. This table holds around 110,000 distinct CDR3 sequences, 10% to 15% found once. Noted time point: pre-sensitization, week 0. Documented treatment: therapeutic diphenylcyclopropenone sensitization with weekly scalp DPC. In its sample, this clonotype was seen a few times. Its antigen remains unidentified.

The material was whole blood, obtained in connection with sensitization to the hapten diphenylcyclopropenone (DPC). The receptor's source is a woman between 45 and 65 years old with alopecia areata. Some clones in this sample may be carry-over from other donors' samples. J is TRBJ1-1 and V is TRBV5-5; no clear D. CDR3 sequence reads: CASSSEPYSIRLKAFF. CDR3 sequence (DNA): TGTGCCAGCAGCTCTGAACCTTACAGTATCAGGCTAAAAGCTTTCTTT. Full variable domain (missing parts from reference TRBV5-5 and TRBJ1-1): DAGVTQSPTHLIKTRGQQVTLRCSPISGHKSVSWYQQVLGQGPQFIFQYYEKEERGRGNFPDRFSARQFPNYSSELNVNALLLGDSALYLCASSSEPYSIRLKAFFGQGTRLTVV.